This is a list of T cell receptor beta chains from one sample in a study of shared clonotypes between healthy human individuals. Only in-frame clones appear in the TCRdb table, and some are missing; sequencing was by immunoSEQ multiplex PCR. This table holds nearly 600,000 clones, around 95% found once. Sequenced sample: naive CD8+ T cells sorted from blood. The receptors come from a woman aged 25 to 45 in good health. The CDR3 runs from the conserved cysteine through the conserved F or W. A D gene is named only where the DNA matches it firmly.

D,V,J,DNA,CDR3
NA,TRBV28,TRBJ2-2,TGTGCCAGCAGTTTCCCCGGGGAGCTGTTTTTT,CASSFPGELFF
NA,TRBV7-2,TRBJ1-1,TGTGCCAGCAGCTTTTTACTTCGGGACAAGCAAGCTTTCTTT,CASSFLLRDKQAFF
TRBD2,TRBV2,TRBJ2-5,TGTGCCAGCAGTGAACTTCAGTCGCGGGAGGCCTGGGGAGAGACCCAGTACTTC,CASSELQSREAWGETQYF
NA,TRBV27,TRBJ2-7,TGTGCCAGCATGGAACTTGACTCTTACGAGCAGTACTTC,CASMELDSYEQYF
TRBD1,TRBV7-2,TRBJ2-7,TGTGCCAGCGGGACAGGACCCCTATTCTACGAGCAGTACTTC,CASGTGPLFYEQYF
TRBD1,TRBV6-4,TRBJ1-1,TGTGCCAGCAGTTTACAGGGGGCGAGGGGAATCACTGAAGCTTTCTTT,CASSLQGARGITEAFF
NA,TRBV5-6,TRBJ2-5,TGTGCCAGCAGCTTGATGGAGACCCAGTACTTC,CASSLMETQYF
TRBD1,TRBV5-5,TRBJ2-7,TGTGCCAGCAGCATCGACAGGGCACACGAGCAGTACTTC,CASSIDRAHEQYF
NA,TRBV2,TRBJ1-4,TGTGCCAGCAGTGAATACCTCGGCACTAATGAAAAACTGTTTTTT,CASSEYLGTNEKLFF
NA,TRBV10-2,TRBJ2-7,TGCGCCAGCAGTGAGTCGGGAGTCGAACAGTACTTC,CASSESGVEQYF
NA,TRBV19,TRBJ1-5,TGTGCCAGTAGTATATACACCTTTTTCAGGGATCAGCCCCAGCATTTT,CASSIYTFFRDQPQHF
NA,TRBV27,TRBJ2-1,TGTGCCAGCAGTTTACTCGGGAGCAATGAGCAGTTCTTC,CASSLLGSNEQFF
TRBD2,TRBV7-9,TRBJ2-5,TGTGCCAGCAGCCCAAGACTAGCGGGTGAGACCCAGTACTTC,CASSPRLAGETQYF
NA,TRBV19,TRBJ2-1,TGTGCCAGTAGTATAGTCTGGGGAGGCAATGAGCAGTTCTTC,CASSIVWGGNEQFF
TRBD2,TRBV4-1,TRBJ2-1,TGCGCCAGCAGCCAAGATTGGCTAGCGGGAGGCGTCTACAATGAGCAGTTCTTC,CASSQDWLAGGVYNEQFF
NA,TRBV4-1,TRBJ1-1,TGCGCCAGCAGCCAAAGGGTGACTCCGAACACTGAAGCTTTCTTT,CASSQRVTPNTEAFF
NA,TRBV5-3,TRBJ2-7,TGTGCCAGAAGCTTGAACCGTTACTACGAGCAGTACTTC,CARSLNRYYEQYF
TRBD1,TRBV28,TRBJ2-4,TGTGCCAGCAGACAGGGACAGGGGTCCAAAAACATTCAGTACTTC,CASRQGQGSKNIQYF
TRBD2,TRBV27,TRBJ2-3,TGTGCCAGCAGTTCAGGGACTAGCGGGAGGGCCTCTAGCACAGATACGCAGTATTTT,CASSSGTSGRASSTDTQYF